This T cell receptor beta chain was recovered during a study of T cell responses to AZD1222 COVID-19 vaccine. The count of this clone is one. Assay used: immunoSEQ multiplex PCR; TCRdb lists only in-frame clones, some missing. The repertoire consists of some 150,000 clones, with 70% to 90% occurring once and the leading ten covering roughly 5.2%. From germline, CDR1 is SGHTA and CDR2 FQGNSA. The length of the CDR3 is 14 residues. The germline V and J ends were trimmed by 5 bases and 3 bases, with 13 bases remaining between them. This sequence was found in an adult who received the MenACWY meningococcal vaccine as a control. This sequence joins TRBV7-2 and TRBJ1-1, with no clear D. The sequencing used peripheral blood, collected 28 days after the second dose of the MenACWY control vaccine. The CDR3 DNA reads TGTGCCAGCAGCAAGCCAGGCTGGTACACTGAAGCTTTCTTT. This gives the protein CASSKPGWYTEAFF. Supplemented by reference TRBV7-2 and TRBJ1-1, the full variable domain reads GAGVSQSPSNKVTEKGKDVELRCDPISGHTALYWYRQSLGQGLEFLIYFQGNSAPDKSGLPSDRFSAERTGGSVSTLTIQRTQQEDSAVYLCASSKPGWYTEAFFGQGTRLTVV.